These T cell receptor beta chains were read from a single sample in a study of graft-versus-host responses after intestinal transplantation. These TCRs' antigens remain unknown. This table comes from immunoSEQ multiplex PCR, and its TCRdb copy is limited to in-frame clones, with some not included. This table has 75,000 to 100,000 clones, 75% to 95% appearing once. The material sequenced was unstimulated CD4+ T cells sorted from spleen or lymph node cells, taken before transplant. The origin of the receptors is a human donor who was the organ donor for an intestinal transplant. Both conserved end residues are part of each CDR3. The D gene is left open where the match is weak. Not every row has a clone size; where given, it reads once, few, many or a size class.

TRBJ2-7 | - | TRBD2 | 14 | TRBV19 | CASSFGTSGYEQYF | TGTGCCAGTAGTTTCGGGACTAGCGGCTACGAGCAGTACTTC
TRBJ2-5 | - | - | 15 | TRBV9 | CASSVAAGWVETQYF | TGTGCCAGCAGCGTAGCGGCAGGGTGGGTGGAGACCCAGTACTTC
TRBJ2-3 | few | - | 17 | TRBV19 | CASSRGGAGARTDTQYF | TGTGCCAGTAGTAGGGGGGGTGCGGGGGCCCGCACAGATACGCAGTATTTT
TRBJ1-5 | - | - | 13 | TRBV6-1 | CASSEHSNQPQHF | TGTGCCAGCAGTGAACATAGCAATCAGCCCCAGCATTTT
TRBJ1-3 | - | - | 13 | TRBV4-2 | CASRQVSGNTIYF | TGTGCCAGCAGACAGGTCTCTGGAAACACCATATATTTT
TRBJ2-5 | - | - | 14 | TRBV11-1 | CASSLGRYQETQYF | TGTGCCAGCAGCTTGGGCAGATACCAAGAGACCCAGTACTTC
TRBJ2-6 | - | TRBD2 | 17 | TRBV7-3 | CASSPMGGISGANVLTF | TGTGCCAGCAGCCCAATGGGAGGGATCTCTGGGGCCAACGTCCTGACTTTC
TRBJ2-4 | once | - | 17 | TRBV4-1 | CASSQALDRIPRDIQYF | TGCGCCAGCAGCCAAGCCCTCGACAGGATTCCACGGGACATTCAGTACTTC
TRBJ2-1 | - | TRBD2 | 18 | TRBV4-2 | CASSQDPAGGGGRYEQFF | TGTGCCAGCAGCCAAGATCCTGCCGGTGGCGGGGGGAGGTATGAGCAGTTCTTC
TRBJ1-1 | - | - | 14 | TRBV5-1 | CASSLGQGRTEAFF | TGCGCCAGCAGCTTGGGGCAGGGTCGGACTGAAGCTTTCTTT
TRBJ1-6 | once | TRBD1 | 15 | TRBV5-1 | CASSVTGDYNSPLHF | TGCGCCAGCAGCGTCACAGGGGATTATAATTCACCCCTCCACTTT
TRBJ2-1 | - | TRBD2 | 16 | TRBV23-1 | CASSRTSGGLYNEQFF | TGCGCCAGCAGTCGGACTAGCGGGGGGCTATACAATGAGCAGTTCTTC
TRBJ2-7 | once | TRBD1 | 15 | TRBV11-2 | CASSITGGFTYEQYF | TGTGCCAGCAGCATTACAGGGGGCTTCACCTACGAGCAGTACTTC
TRBJ2-1 | - | TRBD2 | 15 | TRBV5-1 | CASSLASGSYNEQFF | TGCGCCAGCAGCTTGGCTAGCGGTTCATACAATGAGCAGTTCTTC
TRBJ1-2 | - | TRBD1 | 15 | TRBV15 | CATSRDDRGLEGYTF | TGTGCCACCAGCAGAGATGACAGGGGGCTTGAAGGCTACACCTTC
TRBJ1-5 | - | - | 13 | TRBV28 | CASSSTGSQPQHF | TGTGCCAGCAGTTCGACAGGAAGTCAGCCCCAGCATTTT
TRBJ2-3 | - | TRBD2 | 18 | TRBV5-4 | CASSLVLTSGGDTDTQYF | TGTGCCAGCAGCTTGGTGCTGACTAGCGGGGGGGACACAGATACGCAGTATTTT
TRBJ2-7 | - | TRBD2 | 16 | TRBV7-2 | CASSTRRAGVAHEQYF | TGTGCCAGCAGCACCCGGCGGGCGGGGGTGGCCCACGAGCAGTACTTC
TRBJ1-2 | few | - | 12 | TRBV19 | CASSSQGYGYTF | TGTGCCAGTAGTTCCCAGGGCTATGGCTACACCTTC
TRBJ2-1 | - | TRBD2 | 16 | TRBV7-2 | CASSYSFAGGLNEQFF | TGTGCCAGCAGCTACAGTTTCGCGGGGGGGCTCAATGAGCAGTTCTTC
TRBJ1-1 | - | - | 13 | TRBV7-3 | CASQRQPNTEAFF | TGTGCCAGTCAGAGGCAGCCGAACACTGAAGCTTTCTTT
TRBJ2-5 | - | - | 14 | TRBV6-1 | CASSELSGGAAQYF | TGTGCCAGCAGTGAACTGTCAGGAGGAGCGGCCCAGTACTTC
TRBJ2-7 | - | TRBD2 | 14 | TRBV5-1 | CASSRGGGIYEQYF | TGCGCCAGCAGCCGGGGGGGAGGAATCTACGAGCAGTACTTC
TRBJ2-1 | once | - | 16 | TRBV7-3 | CASSLIPDWSYNEQFF | TGTGCCAGCAGCTTAATTCCCGACTGGTCCTACAATGAGCAGTTCTTC
TRBJ2-7 | once | TRBD1 | 17 | TRBV4-2 | CASSQGVSPGQVYEQYF | TGTGCCAGCAGCCAGGGGGTTTCCCCGGGACAGGTCTACGAGCAGTACTTC
TRBJ2-5 | - | TRBD2 | 16 | TRBV5-5 | CASSLYPAGGGGTQYF | TGTGCCAGCAGCTTGTATCCGGCGGGGGGAGGCGGGACCCAGTACTTC
TRBJ2-5 | - | - | 13 | TRBV27 | CASSRKYQETQYF | TGTGCCAGCAGCAGAAAGTACCAAGAGACCCAGTACTTC
TRBJ2-3 | - | TRBD1 | 14 | TRBV30 | CAWSGQGYTDTQYF | TGTGCCTGGAGTGGACAGGGGTATACAGATACGCAGTATTTT
TRBJ2-7 | - | TRBD1 | 15 | TRBV6-5 | CASTPAGTGSYEQYF | TGTGCCAGCACCCCCGCCGGGACAGGGTCCTACGAGCAGTACTTC
TRBJ1-2 | few | TRBD1 | 12 | TRBV28 | CAESRQGNGYTF | TGTGCCGAATCCCGACAGGGTAATGGCTACACCTTC
TRBJ1-6 | - | - | 17 | TRBV27 | CASSLIQGSSYNSPLHF | TGTGCCAGCAGTTTAATCCAGGGTAGCTCCTATAATTCACCCCTCCACTTT
TRBJ2-2 | - | TRBD2 | 17 | TRBV4-3 | CASSQDPGGGITGELFF | TGCGCCAGCAGCCAAGACCCTGGCGGGGGGATCACCGGGGAGCTGTTTTTT
TRBJ2-7 | - | TRBD1 | 14 | TRBV27 | CASSGTAASYEQYF | TGTGCCAGCAGTGGGACAGCGGCCTCCTACGAGCAGTACTTC
TRBJ1-3 | - | - | 15 | TRBV18 | CASSPQTGPGNTIYF | TGTGCCAGCTCACCACAGACAGGACCTGGAAACACCATATATTTT
TRBJ1-6 | - | - | 15 | TRBV7-9 | CASSLAGVSRFTLHF | TGTGCCAGCAGCTTAGCGGGAGTGTCCCGATTCACCCTCCACTTT
TRBJ1-4 | - | - | 16 | TRBV7-9 | CASSLGPRGANEKLFF | TGTGCCAGCAGCCTAGGGCCCAGGGGAGCTAATGAAAAACTGTTTTTT
TRBJ2-7 | - | - | 14 | TRBV19 | CASTRTAFTYEQYF | TGTGCCAGTACTCGGACAGCTTTTACCTACGAGCAGTACTTC
TRBJ1-2 | - | TRBD1 | 12 | TRBV29-1 | CSARGRSDGYTF | TGCAGCGCCAGGGGGCGTAGCGATGGCTACACCTTC
TRBJ1-1 | - | TRBD1 | 15 | TRBV19 | CASSITGGAGTEAFF | TGTGCCAGTAGTATCACAGGGGGCGCGGGCACTGAAGCTTTCTTT
TRBJ1-1 | - | TRBD1 | 14 | TRBV7-3 | CASVLKAGGTEAFF | TGTGCCAGCGTTTTAAAGGCAGGGGGAACTGAAGCTTTCTTT
TRBJ1-2 | once | TRBD1 | 15 | TRBV5-1 | CASSGAGTGSYGYTF | TGCGCCAGCAGCGGTGCGGGGACAGGGAGCTATGGCTACACCTTC
TRBJ2-6 | - | TRBD2 | 18 | TRBV5-1 | CASRTSGGALSGANVLTF | TGCGCCAGCAGGACTAGCGGGGGGGCCTTGTCTGGGGCCAACGTCCTGACTTTC
TRBJ1-2 | - | - | 13 | TRBV27 | CASSLSANYGYTF | TGTGCCAGCAGTCTCAGTGCCAACTATGGCTACACCTTC
TRBJ2-7 | - | - | 12 | TRBV28 | CASSVTGRKQYF | TGTGCCAGCAGTGTGACGGGTAGGAAGCAGTACTTC
TRBJ2-1 | - | TRBD2 | 15 | TRBV6-1 | CASSDFSGAYNEQFF | TGTGCCAGCAGTGACTTTAGCGGGGCATACAATGAGCAGTTCTTC
TRBJ1-3 | - | - | 15 | TRBV18 | CASSPRGFSGNTIYF | TGTGCCAGCTCACCACGCGGATTCTCTGGAAACACCATATATTTT
TRBJ2-7 | - | TRBD1 | 15 | TRBV6-5 | CASTVDRGGIHEQYF | TGTGCCAGCACCGTAGACAGGGGAGGTATCCACGAGCAGTACTTC